This TCR beta chain emerged from a study of OX40 agonist ivuxolimab in advanced cancers. At the level of the study: Patients were infused with ivuxolimab every 2 weeks at 0.01 to 10 mg/kg. Study-wide findings and caveats: Researchers did not determine the expanded peripheral T cells' antigen specificity. Both CD4+ and CD8+ T cell populations in blood had undergone clonal expansion by week 6 at 0.1 to 3.0 mg/kg.

This CDR3 has 14 amino acids. Germline assignment: CDR1 GTSNPN and CDR2 SVGIG (reference sequence). The V end lost 4 bases, the J end lost 7 bases, and 16 bases lay between the germline ends. On this clone: Its antigen is unidentified.

Sampling times: baseline, cycle 4 day 1, cycle 7 day 1. TCRdb keeps only in-frame clones here, not all; method: immunoSEQ multiplex PCR. The sample records around 67,000 clones, about four fifths being singletons. V usage is TRBV30 and J usage is TRBJ1-4; D perhaps matches TRBD1 (6 bases). The source material was CD4+ or CD8+ T cells sorted from blood, sampled in a trial of the OX40 agonist ivuxolimab. The TCR sequence derives from an adult with an advanced solid tumor such as melanoma, head and neck, liver or kidney cancer. Written as DNA, the CDR3 is TGTGCCTGGAAAGAGGGGGGAGGCGGTGAAAAACTGTTTTTT. It yields the protein CAWKEGGGGEKLFF.